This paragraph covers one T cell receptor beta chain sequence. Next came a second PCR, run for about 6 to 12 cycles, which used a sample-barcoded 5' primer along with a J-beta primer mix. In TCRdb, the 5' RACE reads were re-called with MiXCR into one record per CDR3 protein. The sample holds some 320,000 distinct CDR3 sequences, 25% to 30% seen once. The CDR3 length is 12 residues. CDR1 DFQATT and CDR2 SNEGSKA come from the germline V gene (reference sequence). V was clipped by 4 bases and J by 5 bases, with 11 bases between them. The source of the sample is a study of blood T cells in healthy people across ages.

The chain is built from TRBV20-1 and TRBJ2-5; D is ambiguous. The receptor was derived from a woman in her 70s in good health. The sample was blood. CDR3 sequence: CSAIGGLETQYF. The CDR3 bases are TGCAGTGCTATAGGTGGGCTTGAGACCCAGTACTTC.